Included here is one TCR beta chain sequence, with context. These data originate in a study of molecular identifiers for immune sequencing clone quantification. Germline V CDR1 and CDR2: KGHDR, SFDVKD. Trimming stripped 3 bases from V and 8 bases from J, with 10 bases between. The CDR3 contains 13 residues. TCRdb called the PCR reads again in MiXCR, with one record for every CDR3 protein. This table holds around 470,000 distinct CDR3 sequences, around 23% found once. Sorted cell numbers of about 19,000 to 1,000,000, with 10%, 30% or 50% RNA, served as input for naive CD8 libraries. The chain couples TRBV24-1 to TRBJ2-1; D is uncertain. Specimen: naive CD8+ T cells from blood, with Jurkat cell RNA spiked in. Subset indicated: FACS-sorted CD8+CD4-CCR7+CD45RA+ naive T cells. This sequence was found in a human donor in good health. Some libraries in this study had Jurkat cell RNA spiked in. CDR3 in amino acids: CATSDARLDEQFF. The CDR3 DNA is TGTGCCACCAGTGATGCGCGGTTGGATGAGCAGTTCTTC.